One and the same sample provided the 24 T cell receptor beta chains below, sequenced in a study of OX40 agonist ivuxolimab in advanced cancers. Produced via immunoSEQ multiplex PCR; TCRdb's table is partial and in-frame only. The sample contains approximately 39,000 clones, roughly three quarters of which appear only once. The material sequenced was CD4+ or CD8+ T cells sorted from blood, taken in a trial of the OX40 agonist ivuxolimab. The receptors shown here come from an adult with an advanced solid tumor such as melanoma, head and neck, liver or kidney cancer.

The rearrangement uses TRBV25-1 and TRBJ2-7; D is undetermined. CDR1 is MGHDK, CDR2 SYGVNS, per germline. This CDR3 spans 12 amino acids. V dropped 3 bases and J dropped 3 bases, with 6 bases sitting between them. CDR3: CASSDGLYEQYF. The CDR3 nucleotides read TGTGCCAGCAGTGATGGTCTCTACGAGCAGTACTTC.

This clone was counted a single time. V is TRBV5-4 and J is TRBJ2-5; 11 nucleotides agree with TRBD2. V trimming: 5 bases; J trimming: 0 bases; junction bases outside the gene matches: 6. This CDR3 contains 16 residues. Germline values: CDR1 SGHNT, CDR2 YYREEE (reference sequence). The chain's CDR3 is CASSRASGGNQETQYF. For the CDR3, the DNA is TGTGCCAGCAGTCGAGCTAGCGGGGGGAACCAAGAGACCCAGTACTTC.

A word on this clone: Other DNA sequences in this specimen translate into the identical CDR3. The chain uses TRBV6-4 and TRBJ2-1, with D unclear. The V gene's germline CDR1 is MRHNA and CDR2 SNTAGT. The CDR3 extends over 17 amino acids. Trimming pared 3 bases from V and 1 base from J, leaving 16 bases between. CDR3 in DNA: TGTGCCAGCAGTGAAGAAAGTATTACGAGTTCCTACAATGAGCAGTTCTTC. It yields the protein CASSEESITSSYNEQFF.

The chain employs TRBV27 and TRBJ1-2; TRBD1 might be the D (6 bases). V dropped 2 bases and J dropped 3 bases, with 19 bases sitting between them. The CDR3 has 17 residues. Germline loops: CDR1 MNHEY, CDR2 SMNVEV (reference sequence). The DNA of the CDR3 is TGTGCCAGCAGTTTAAAACGGGACACCTGGTCGGACTATGGCTACACCTTC. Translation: CASSLKRDTWSDYGYTF.

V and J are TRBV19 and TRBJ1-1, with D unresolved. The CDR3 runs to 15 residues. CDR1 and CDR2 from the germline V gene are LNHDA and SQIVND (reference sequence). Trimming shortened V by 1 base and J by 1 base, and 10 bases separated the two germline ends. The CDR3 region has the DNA TGTGCCAGTAGTATAGCGTTCTTACAGAACACTGAAGCTTTCTTT. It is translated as CASSIAFLQNTEAFF.

CDR3 coding DNA: TGTGCCAGCAGCGAGCGGGCAGGAGGGGACACCGGGGAGCTGTTTTTT. This gives the protein CASSERAGGDTGELFF. V usage is TRBV7-6 and J usage is TRBJ2-2, with a possible D match to TRBD2 (6 bases). CDR3 size: 16 residues. Trimming took off 5 bases at V and 3 bases at J, with 16 bases between the two ends. The germline V gene encodes CDR1 SGHVS and CDR2 FNYEAQ.

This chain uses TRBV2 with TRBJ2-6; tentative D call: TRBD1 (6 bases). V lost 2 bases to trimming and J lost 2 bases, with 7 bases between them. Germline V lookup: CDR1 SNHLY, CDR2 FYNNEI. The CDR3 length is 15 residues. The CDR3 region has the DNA TGTGCCAGCAGTGAAAACAGGGCTGGGGCCAACGTCCTGACTTTC. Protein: CASSENRAGANVLTF.

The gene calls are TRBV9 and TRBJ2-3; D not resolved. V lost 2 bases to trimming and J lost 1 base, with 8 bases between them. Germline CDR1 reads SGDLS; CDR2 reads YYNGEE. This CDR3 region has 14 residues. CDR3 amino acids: CASSVSGRTDTQYF. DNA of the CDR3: TGTGCCAGCAGCGTGTCGGGTCGCACAGATACGCAGTATTTT.

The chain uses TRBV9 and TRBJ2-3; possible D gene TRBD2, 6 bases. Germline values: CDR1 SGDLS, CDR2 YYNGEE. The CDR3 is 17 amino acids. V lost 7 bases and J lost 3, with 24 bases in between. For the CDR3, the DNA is TGTGCCAGCGGCAGGTTGACGGGAGTAAGCGGGACAGATACGCAGTATTTT. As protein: CASGRLTGVSGTDTQYF.

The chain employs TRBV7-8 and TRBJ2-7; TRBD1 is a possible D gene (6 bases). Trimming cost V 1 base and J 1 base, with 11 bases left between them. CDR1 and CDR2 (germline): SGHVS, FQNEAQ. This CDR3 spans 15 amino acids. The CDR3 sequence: CASSLGTVASYEQYF. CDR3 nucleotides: TGTGCCAGCAGCTTAGGGACAGTAGCTTCCTACGAGCAGTACTTC. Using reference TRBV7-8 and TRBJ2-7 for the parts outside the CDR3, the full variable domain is GAGVSQSPRYKVAKRGQDVALRCDPISGHVSLFWYQQALGQGPEFLTYFQNEAQLDKSGLPSDRFFAERPEGSVSTLKIQRTQQEDSAVYLCASSLGTVASYEQYFGPGTRLTVT.

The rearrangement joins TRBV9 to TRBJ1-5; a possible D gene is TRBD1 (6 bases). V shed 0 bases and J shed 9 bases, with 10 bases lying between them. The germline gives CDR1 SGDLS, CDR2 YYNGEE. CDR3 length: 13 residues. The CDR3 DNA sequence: TGTGCCAGCAGCGTAGAACAGGGAGGGCCCCAGCATTTT. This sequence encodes CASSVEQGGPQHF. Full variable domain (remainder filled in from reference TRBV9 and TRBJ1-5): DSGVTQTPKHLITATGQRVTLRCSPRSGDLSVYWYQQSLDQGLQFLIQYYNGEERAKGNILERFSAQQFPDLHSELNLSSLELGDSALYFCASSVEQGGPQHFGDGTRLSIL.

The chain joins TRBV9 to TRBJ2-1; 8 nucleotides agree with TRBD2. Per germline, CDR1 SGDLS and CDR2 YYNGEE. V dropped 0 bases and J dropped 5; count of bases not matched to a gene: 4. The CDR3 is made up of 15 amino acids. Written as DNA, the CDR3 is TGTGCCAGCAGCGTAGCACTAGCGGTTAACAATGAGCAGTTCTTC. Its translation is CASSVALAVNNEQFF.

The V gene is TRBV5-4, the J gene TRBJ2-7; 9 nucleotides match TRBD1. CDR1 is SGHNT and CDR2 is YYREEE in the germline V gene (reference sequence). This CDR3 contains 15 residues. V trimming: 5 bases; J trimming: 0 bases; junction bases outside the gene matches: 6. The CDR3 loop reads CASSHRDRASYEQYF. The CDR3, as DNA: TGTGCCAGCAGTCACCGGGACAGGGCCTCCTACGAGCAGTACTTC. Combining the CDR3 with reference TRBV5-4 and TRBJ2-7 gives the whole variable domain ETGVTQSPTHLIKTRGQQVTLRCSSQSGHNTVSWYQQALGQGPQFIFQYYREEENGRGNFPPRFSGLQFPNYSSELNVNALELDDSALYLCASSHRDRASYEQYFGPGTRLTVT.

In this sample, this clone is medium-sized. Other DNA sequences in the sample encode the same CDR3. This CDR3 is CASSPNRDSGNTIYF. The CDR3 region has the DNA TGTGCCAGCAGTCCAAACAGGGACTCTGGAAACACCATATATTTT. V usage is TRBV27 and J usage is TRBJ1-3, with a possible D match to TRBD1 (6 bases). This CDR3 comprises 15 residues. Germline CDR1 and CDR2: MNHEY and SMNVEV (reference sequence). V lost 5 bases and J 0 bases, leaving 11 bases between the germline ends.

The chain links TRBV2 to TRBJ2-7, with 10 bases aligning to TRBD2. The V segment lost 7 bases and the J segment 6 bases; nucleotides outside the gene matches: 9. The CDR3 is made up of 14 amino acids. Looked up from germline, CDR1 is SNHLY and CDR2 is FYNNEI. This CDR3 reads CASKVLAGAPEQYF. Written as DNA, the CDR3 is TGTGCCAGCAAAGTGCTAGCGGGAGCCCCCGAGCAGTACTTC.

The CDR3 DNA follows: TGTGCCAGCAGGCCCCAGGGAAACATGAACACTGAAGCTTTCTTT. Translated, it gives CASRPQGNMNTEAFF. The chain recombines TRBV7-2 with TRBJ1-1; tentatively, D is TRBD1 (5 bases). CDR3 size: 15 residues. V shed 6 bases and J shed 0 bases, with 14 bases lying between them. Germline V CDR1 and CDR2: SGHTA, FQGNSA.

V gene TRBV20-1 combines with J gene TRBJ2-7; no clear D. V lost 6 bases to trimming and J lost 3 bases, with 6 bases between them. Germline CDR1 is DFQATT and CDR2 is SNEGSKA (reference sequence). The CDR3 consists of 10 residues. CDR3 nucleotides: TGCAGTGCAATCGACTACGAGCAGTACTTC. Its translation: CSAIDYEQYF.

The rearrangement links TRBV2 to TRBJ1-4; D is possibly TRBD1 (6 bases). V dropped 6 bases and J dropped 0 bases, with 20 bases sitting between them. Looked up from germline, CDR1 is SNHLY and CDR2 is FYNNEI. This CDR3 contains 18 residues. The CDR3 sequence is CASSRDTPRGATNEKLFF. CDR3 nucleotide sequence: TGTGCCAGCAGCCGGGACACCCCCCGCGGGGCAACTAATGAAAAACTGTTTTTT.

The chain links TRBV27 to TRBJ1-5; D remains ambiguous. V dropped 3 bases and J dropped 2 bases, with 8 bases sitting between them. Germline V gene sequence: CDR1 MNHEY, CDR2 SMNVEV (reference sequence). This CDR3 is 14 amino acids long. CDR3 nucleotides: TGTGCCAGCAGTTTCACTACAGGCAATCAGCCCCAGCATTTT. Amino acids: CASSFTTGNQPQHF.

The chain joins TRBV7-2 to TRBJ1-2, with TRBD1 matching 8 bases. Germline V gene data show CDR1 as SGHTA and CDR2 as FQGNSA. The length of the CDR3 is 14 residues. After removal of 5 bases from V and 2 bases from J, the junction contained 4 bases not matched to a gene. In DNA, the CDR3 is TGTGCCAGCAGCCGGGACAGGAGAAACTATGGCTACACCTTC. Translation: CASSRDRRNYGYTF.

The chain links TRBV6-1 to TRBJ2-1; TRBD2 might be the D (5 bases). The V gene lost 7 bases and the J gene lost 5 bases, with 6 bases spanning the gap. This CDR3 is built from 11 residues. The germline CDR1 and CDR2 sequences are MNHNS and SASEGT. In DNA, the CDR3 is TGTGCCAGCAAGCGGAACAATGAGCAGTTCTTC. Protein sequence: CASKRNNEQFF.

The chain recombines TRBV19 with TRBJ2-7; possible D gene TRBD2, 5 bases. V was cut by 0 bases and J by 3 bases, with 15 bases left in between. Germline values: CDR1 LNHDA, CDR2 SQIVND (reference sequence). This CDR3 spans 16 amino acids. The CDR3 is CASSIERSAGHYEQYF. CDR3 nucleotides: TGTGCCAGTAGTATAGAAAGGTCGGCGGGTCACTACGAGCAGTACTTC.

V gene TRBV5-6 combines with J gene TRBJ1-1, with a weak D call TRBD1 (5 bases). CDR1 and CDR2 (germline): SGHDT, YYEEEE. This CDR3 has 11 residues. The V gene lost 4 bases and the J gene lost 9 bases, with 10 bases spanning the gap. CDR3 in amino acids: CASSRDRQAFF. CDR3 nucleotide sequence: TGTGCCAGCAGCCGGGACCGCCAAGCTTTCTTT. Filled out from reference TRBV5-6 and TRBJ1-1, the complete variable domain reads DAGVTQSPTHLIKTRGQQVTLRCSPKSGHDTVSWYQQALGQGPQFIFQYYEEEERQRGNFPDRFSGHQFPNYSSELNVNALLLGDSALYLCASSRDRQAFFGQGTRLTVV.

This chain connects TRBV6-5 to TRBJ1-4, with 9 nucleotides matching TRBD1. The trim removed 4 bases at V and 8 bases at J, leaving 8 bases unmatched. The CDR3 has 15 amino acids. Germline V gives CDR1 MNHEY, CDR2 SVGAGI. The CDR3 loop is CASSSELDRGEKLFF. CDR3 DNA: TGTGCCAGCAGTTCCGAGCTAGACAGGGGGGAAAAACTGTTTTTT.